This T cell receptor (beta chain) is drawn from a study of shared clonotypes between healthy human individuals. The genomic DNA of each subset was split evenly across several immunoSEQ plates. TCRdb's table, derived via immunoSEQ multiplex PCR, lists solely in-frame clones and lacks some. The table lists fewer than 1.8 million clones, 98% of them singletons, with roughly 0.35% in the top ten. This CDR3 is built from 15 residues. Trimming removed 8 bases at V and 1 base at J, with 18 bases between. Germline V CDR1 and CDR2: MNHNS, SASEGT. The specimen was naive CD4+ T cells sorted from blood. As to subset: CD45RA+ positively selected. The origin of this receptor is a man aged 25 to 45 in good health. The chain uses TRBV6-1 and TRBJ2-7; D gene ambiguous. DNA of the CDR3: TGTGCCAGCCAAGTCCGGACGGTGCTATCCTACGAGCAGTACTTC. The encoded protein is CASQVRTVLSYEQYF.